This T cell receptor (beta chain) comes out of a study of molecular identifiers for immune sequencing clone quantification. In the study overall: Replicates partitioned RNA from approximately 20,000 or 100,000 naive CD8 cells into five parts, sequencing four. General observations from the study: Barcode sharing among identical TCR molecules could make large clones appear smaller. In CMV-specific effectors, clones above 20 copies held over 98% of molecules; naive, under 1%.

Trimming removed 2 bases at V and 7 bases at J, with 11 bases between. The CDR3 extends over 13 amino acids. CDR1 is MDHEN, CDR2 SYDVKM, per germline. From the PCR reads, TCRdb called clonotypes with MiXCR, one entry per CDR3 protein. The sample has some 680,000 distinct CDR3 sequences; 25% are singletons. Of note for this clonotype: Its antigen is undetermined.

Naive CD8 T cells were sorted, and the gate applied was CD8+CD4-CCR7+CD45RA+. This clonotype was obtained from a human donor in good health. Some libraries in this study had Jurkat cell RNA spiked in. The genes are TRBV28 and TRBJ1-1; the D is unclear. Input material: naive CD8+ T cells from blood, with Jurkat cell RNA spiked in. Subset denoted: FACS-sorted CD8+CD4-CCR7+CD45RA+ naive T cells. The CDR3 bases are TGTGCCAGCAGTTTAGAGGTTGGTATTGAAGCTTTCTTT. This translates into CASSLEVGIEAFF. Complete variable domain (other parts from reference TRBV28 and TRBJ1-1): DVKVTQSSRYLVKRTGEKVFLECVQDMDHENMFWYRQDPGLGLRLIYFSYDVKMKEKGDIPEGYSVSREKKERFSLILESASTNQTSMYLCASSLEVGIEAFFGQGTRLTVV.